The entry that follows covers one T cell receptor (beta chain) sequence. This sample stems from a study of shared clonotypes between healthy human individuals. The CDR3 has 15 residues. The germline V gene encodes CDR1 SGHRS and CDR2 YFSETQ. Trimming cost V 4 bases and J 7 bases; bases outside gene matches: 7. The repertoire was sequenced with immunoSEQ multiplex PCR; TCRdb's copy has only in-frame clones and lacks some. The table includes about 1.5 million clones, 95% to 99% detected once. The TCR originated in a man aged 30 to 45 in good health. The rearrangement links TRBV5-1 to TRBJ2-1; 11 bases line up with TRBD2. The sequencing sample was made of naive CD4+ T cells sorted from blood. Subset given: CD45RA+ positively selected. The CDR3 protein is CASSRIAGGGNEQFF. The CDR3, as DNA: TGCGCCAGCAGCCGGATAGCGGGAGGGGGTAATGAGCAGTTCTTC.